This T cell receptor beta chain was profiled in a study of T cells in Graves' hyperthyroidism and ophthalmopathy. Regarding the study as a whole: Ophthalmopathy could be told apart from stable hyperthyroidism with a 13 V-J model.

The investigators amplified TCR beta CDR3 regions from RNA transcripts. TCR CDR3 underwent first-round RT-PCR with the HTBI primer set. Using its own MiXCR run on the multiplex PCR reads, TCRdb lists one record per CDR3 protein. The repertoire has 450,000 to 500,000 distinct CDR3 sequences, roughly 22% of them found once; the top ten carry about 49%. This clonotype showed up just a few times. Its antigen is currently unknown. The germline gives CDR1 KGHSH, CDR2 LQKENI. V was cut by 3 bases and J by 0 bases, with 5 bases left in between. The CDR3 is made up of 13 amino acids. This chain connects TRBV18 to TRBJ2-5; the D is unclear. The receptor was derived from a woman in her sixties or seventies with Graves' ophthalmopathy. The sequencing input was blood. CDR3 protein: CASSPSDQETQYF. The DNA of the CDR3 is TGTGCCAGCTCACCGTCGGACCAAGAGACCCAGTACTTC.